Below are 15 T cell receptor beta chains sequenced from a single sample in a study of CD8 T cells in Susac syndrome. After extraction with the RNeasy kit, roughly 0.5 to 1 ug of the RNA was reverse transcribed using random hexamers. Each CDR3 protein gets one entry after TCRdb re-called the immunoSEQ multiplex PCR reads with MiXCR. Of about 300,000 distinct CDR3 sequences listed, about 89% are singletons. Sequenced material: CD8+ T cells from PBMCs. These receptors came from a human donor with multiple sclerosis.

This sequence joins TRBV20-1 and TRBJ2-1, with 8 bases matching TRBD2. The J segment lost 0 bases and the V segment lost 0 bases, leaving 10 bases of the junction unmatched. Germline loops: CDR1 DFQATT, CDR2 SNEGSKA (reference sequence). The CDR3 covers 18 residues. Here the CDR3 DNA reads TGCAGTGCTAGAGATATGTACGTAGCGGGACCCTCCTACAATGAGCAGTTCTTC. Translating it yields CSARDMYVAGPSYNEQFF.

The chain has TRBV9 and TRBJ2-1; 10 bases are shared with TRBD2. J gave up 9 bases and V 0 bases, and 12 bases lay outside the gene matches. The CDR3 has 17 amino acids. Germline assignment: CDR1 SGDLS and CDR2 YYNGEE. CDR3 sequence reads: CASSVDSGRVFIGEQFF. The CDR3, as DNA: TGTGCCAGCAGCGTAGACAGCGGGAGGGTTTTTATCGGTGAGCAGTTCTTC.

V is TRBV25-1 and J is TRBJ2-2; D possibly corresponds to TRBD1 (5 bases). Trimming stripped 7 bases from V and 4 bases from J, with 10 bases between. CDR3 length: 13 residues. Germline lookup yields CDR1 MGHDK and CDR2 SYGVNS. Here the CDR3 DNA reads TGTGCCAGCACAAAGGGGCCCACCGGGGAGCTGTTTTTT. This sequence encodes CASTKGPTGELFF.

The genes are TRBV5-1 and TRBJ1-2, with D perhaps TRBD1 (5 bases). There are 13 residues in the CDR3. The V end lost 5 bases, the J end lost 8 bases, and 16 bases lay between the germline ends. CDR1 is SGHRS and CDR2 is YFSETQ in the germline V gene. The CDR3 nucleotides read TGCGCCAGCAGGACCGGTCCAGGGTTCGGCTACACCTTC. It is translated as CASRTGPGFGYTF.

The chain carries TRBV6-2 or TRBV6-3 and TRBJ1-1; D is unresolved. The CDR3 consists of 12 residues. Between the trimmed V and J ends, which lost 0 bases and 12 bases, there was a span of 11 bases. The germline CDR1 and CDR2 sequences are MNHEY and SVGEGT. The CDR3 reads CASSYSPTSTFF. The CDR3 bases are TGTGCCAGCAGTTACTCGCCGACATCCACTTTCTTT.

The rearrangement joins TRBV4-2 to TRBJ2-1, with TRBD2 identical over 8 bases. V was pared by 4 bases and J by 8 bases, with 7 bases of the junction left unmatched. CDR1 and CDR2 from the germline V gene are LGHNA and YNFKEQ. The CDR3 is 14 amino acids. The CDR3 DNA reads TGTGCCAGCAGCCGAGCTGGACTAGCCGATGAGCAGTTCTTC. Amino acids: CASSRAGLADEQFF.

This clonotype has only one observation. V gene TRBV7-6 combines with J gene TRBJ2-2; 10 bases match TRBD2. The CDR3 is made up of 16 amino acids. V gave up 2 bases and J gave up 4 bases; unmatched junction bases: 4. The V gene's germline CDR1 is SGHVS and CDR2 FNYEAQ. CDR3 protein: CASSLLASGGTGELFF. DNA for the CDR3: TGTGCCAGCAGCTTACTAGCTAGCGGGGGCACCGGGGAGCTGTTTTTT.

This clonotype was observed a single time. This rearrangement joins TRBV29-1 to TRBJ2-5; 7 bases are shared with TRBD2. This CDR3 has 13 residues. Germline trimming cut 7 bases from V and 1 base from J; bases unmatched to any gene: 6. Germline CDR1 and CDR2: SQVTM and ANQGSEA. The CDR3 sequence: CSAPTSAQETQYF. In DNA form, the CDR3 reads TGCAGCGCCCCCACTAGCGCCCAAGAGACCCAGTACTTC.

The chain is built from TRBV5-1 and TRBJ2-1; weak D call: TRBD1 (6 bases). Trimming left V 4 bases short and J 4 bases short, with 15 bases between. The CDR3 is made up of 15 amino acids. The germline V gene encodes CDR1 SGHRS and CDR2 YFSETQ. The DNA of the CDR3 is TGCGCCAGCAGCACAGGGTGGCCATTTTACAATGAGCAGTTCTTC. Its translation is CASSTGWPFYNEQFF. Looking up the rest from reference TRBV5-1 and TRBJ2-1 gives the full variable domain: KAGVTQTPRYLIKTRGQQVTLSCSPISGHRSVSWYQQTPGQGLQFLFEYFSETQRNKGNFPGRFSGRQFSNSRSEMNVSTLELGDSALYLCASSTGWPFYNEQFFGPGTRLTVL.

J is TRBJ1-5 and V is TRBV12-3 or TRBV12-4; no clear D gene. The CDR3 is made up of 14 amino acids. The V end lost 8 bases, the J end lost 5 bases, and 16 bases lay between the germline ends. This CDR3 reads CASGLEVRDQPQHF. The CDR3 DNA follows: TGTGCCAGCGGACTGGAGGTCCGAGATCAGCCCCAGCATTTT.

The chain uses TRBV6-1 and TRBJ2-6; 8 bases agree with TRBD1. The germline gives CDR1 MNHNS, CDR2 SASEGT. V dropped 7 bases and J dropped 0; count of bases not matched to a gene: 11. CDR3 size: 18 residues. CDR3 region: CASIENRGSASGANVLTF. Here the CDR3 DNA reads TGTGCCAGCATCGAAAACAGGGGGTCTGCCTCTGGGGCCAACGTCCTGACTTTC.

This rearrangement joins TRBV5-1 to TRBJ2-5; tentatively, D is TRBD1 (6 bases). With 1 base removed from V and 5 bases from J, the gap between germline ends came to 18 bases. CDR3 length: 16 residues. The V gene's germline CDR1 is SGHRS and CDR2 YFSETQ. The CDR3 DNA is TGCGCCAGCAGCTTGTATACTAGAGGGGGAATCGAGACCCAGTACTTC. Translated, it gives CASSLYTRGGIETQYF.

The V and J genes are TRBV20-1 and TRBJ1-4; 11 bases fit TRBD1. Germline V CDR1 and CDR2: DFQATT, SNEGSKA (reference sequence). The CDR3 has 15 residues. V shed 2 bases, J shed 7 bases, and the junction held 6 bases outside the gene matches. The CDR3 bases are TGCAGTGCTAGACTACCGGGACAGGGGGTTGAAAAACTGTTTTTT. Amino acid sequence: CSARLPGQGVEKLFF.

The V call is TRBV7-9, the J call TRBJ2-5, with D possibly matching TRBD2 (7 bases). Germline CDR1 reads SEHNR; CDR2 reads FQNEAQ (reference sequence). Trimming pared 5 bases from V and 3 bases from J, leaving 22 bases between. This CDR3 spans 17 amino acids. CDR3 sequence: CASSPYEGGNAKETQYF. CDR3 coding DNA: TGTGCCAGCAGCCCCTACGAGGGGGGGAACGCCAAAGAGACCCAGTACTTC.

The V and J genes are TRBV7-9 and TRBJ2-5; D unclear. The germline V gene has CDR1 SEHNR and CDR2 FQNEAQ (reference sequence). There are 14 residues in the CDR3. V lost 5 bases to trimming and J lost 1 base, with 11 bases between them. The CDR3 reads CASSPPASQETQYF. The CDR3 nucleotides read TGTGCCAGCAGCCCGCCCGCTAGCCAAGAGACCCAGTACTTC.